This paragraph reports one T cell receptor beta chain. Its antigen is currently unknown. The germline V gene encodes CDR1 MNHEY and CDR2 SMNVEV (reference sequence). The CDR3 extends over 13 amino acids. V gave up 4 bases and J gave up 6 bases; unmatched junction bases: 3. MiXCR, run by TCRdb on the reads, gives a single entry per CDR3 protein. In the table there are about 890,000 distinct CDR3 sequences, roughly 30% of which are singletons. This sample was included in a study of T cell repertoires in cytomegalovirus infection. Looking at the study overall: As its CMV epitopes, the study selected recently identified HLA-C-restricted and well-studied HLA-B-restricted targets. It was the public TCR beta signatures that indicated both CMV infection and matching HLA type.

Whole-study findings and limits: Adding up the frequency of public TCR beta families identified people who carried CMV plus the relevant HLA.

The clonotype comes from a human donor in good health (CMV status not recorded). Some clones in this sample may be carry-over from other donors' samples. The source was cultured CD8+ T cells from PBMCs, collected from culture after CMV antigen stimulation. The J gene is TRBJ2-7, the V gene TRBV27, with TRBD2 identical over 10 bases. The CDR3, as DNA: TGTGCCAGCAGTTGGACTAGCGGAGTCGAGCAGTACTTC. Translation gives CASSWTSGVEQYF.